These T cell receptor beta chains were read from a single sample in a study of T-cell reconstitution after alpha-beta-depleted transplantation in children. MiXCR was run by TCRdb on the PCR reads, yielding one entry per CDR3 protein. The sample gives 700,000 to 850,000 distinct CDR3 sequences, 15% to 20% of which show up once; around 5.3% is in the top ten. The material sequenced was PBMCs, mostly from graft donor cells, taken 360 days after TCRalphabeta/CD19-depleted stem cell transplant. The receptor source for this set is a male patient aged 10 to 17 who had a stem cell transplant for acute lymphoblastic leukemia, so the T cells may come from the graft donor. CDR3s include the opening cysteine and the closing phenylalanine or tryptophan. Clone size appears in some rows only: once, few, many, or a class for an expanded clone.

CDR3aa: CASSQERRRAYNEQFF
abundance: few
j_gene: TRBJ2-1
v_gene: TRBV3-1

CDR3aa: CASSPPSPSYEQYF
abundance: .
j_gene: TRBJ2-7
v_gene: TRBV18

CDR3aa: CSARDRGTAYNSPLHF
abundance: .
j_gene: TRBJ1-6
v_gene: TRBV20-1

CDR3aa: CASSLSGSGEQFF
abundance: .
j_gene: TRBJ2-1
v_gene: TRBV7-9

CDR3aa: CSVGGKLNTEAFF
abundance: .
j_gene: TRBJ1-1
v_gene: TRBV29-1

CDR3aa: CASSPMDRFNSPLHF
abundance: .
j_gene: TRBJ1-6
v_gene: TRBV5-1

CDR3aa: CSARTFGVSAQYF
abundance: .
j_gene: TRBJ2-5
v_gene: TRBV20-1

CDR3aa: CASSQELLAGGNEQYF
abundance: few
j_gene: TRBJ2-7
v_gene: TRBV3-1

CDR3aa: CATSRPEGNSPAYNEQFF
abundance: .
j_gene: TRBJ2-1
v_gene: TRBV15

CDR3aa: CASRLAGYSYEQYF
abundance: few
j_gene: TRBJ2-7
v_gene: TRBV6-2/TRBV6-3

CDR3aa: CASSYFSVNTEAFF
abundance: .
j_gene: TRBJ1-1
v_gene: TRBV6-2/TRBV6-3

CDR3aa: CASSPIRDRPPRLNTEAFF
abundance: many
j_gene: TRBJ1-1
v_gene: TRBV5-1

CDR3aa: CASSLAPGGVETQYF
abundance: .
j_gene: TRBJ2-5
v_gene: TRBV12-3/TRBV12-4

CDR3aa: CASSFSTSPRNEQFF
abundance: .
j_gene: TRBJ2-1
v_gene: TRBV27

CDR3aa: CASSFPFGTGEQYF
abundance: many
j_gene: TRBJ2-7
v_gene: TRBV11-2

CDR3aa: CASSLIGGTSGDEQFF
abundance: .
j_gene: TRBJ2-1
v_gene: TRBV7-6

CDR3aa: CASRLGVYTEAFF
abundance: .
j_gene: TRBJ1-1
v_gene: TRBV5-1

CDR3aa: CASSLASGGGTGELFF
abundance: few
j_gene: TRBJ2-2
v_gene: TRBV12-3/TRBV12-4

CDR3aa: CASSHSSRDYLNEQFF
abundance: .
j_gene: TRBJ2-1
v_gene: TRBV3-1

CDR3aa: CASSEGLALARGTDTQYF
abundance: .
j_gene: TRBJ2-3
v_gene: TRBV9

CDR3aa: CASSEGATNEKLFF
abundance: .
j_gene: TRBJ1-4
v_gene: TRBV5-1

CDR3aa: CASSAGGQGGGYTF
abundance: many
j_gene: TRBJ1-2
v_gene: TRBV25-1

CDR3aa: CASSLVGGPYGYTF
abundance: .
j_gene: TRBJ1-2
v_gene: TRBV5-5

CDR3aa: CASSLEVGPYEQYF
abundance: many
j_gene: TRBJ2-7
v_gene: TRBV5-1

CDR3aa: CSVERGLARVQYF
abundance: many
j_gene: TRBJ2-5
v_gene: TRBV29-1

CDR3aa: CASCLPSGRHRGTGELFF
abundance: once
j_gene: TRBJ2-2
v_gene: TRBV13

CDR3aa: CASSLYLALTDTQYF
abundance: few
j_gene: TRBJ2-3
v_gene: TRBV7-9

CDR3aa: CASSLVGLAGAADTQYF
abundance: few
j_gene: TRBJ2-3
v_gene: TRBV5-4

CDR3aa: CASSLRQGGSFGYGYTF
abundance: few
j_gene: TRBJ1-2
v_gene: TRBV5-1

CDR3aa: CSAYGGTSGGSSYEQYF
abundance: few
j_gene: TRBJ2-7
v_gene: TRBV20-1

CDR3aa: CASSRSLQVRGDYEQYF
abundance: few
j_gene: TRBJ2-7
v_gene: TRBV3-1